This T cell receptor beta chain came from a study of T cell responses to AZD1222 COVID-19 vaccine. Produced via immunoSEQ multiplex PCR; TCRdb's table is partial and in-frame only. Among about 140,000 clones listed, 80% to 95% were seen once. General study points: Receipt of two AZD1222 doses was followed by a rise in Spike-specific TCR breadth and depth. The donor group comprised mostly white British people and more females; the analysis possibly underestimated clonal diversity.

This CDR3 spans 16 amino acids. Germline CDR1 MDHEN, CDR2 SYDVKM. V was trimmed by 2 bases and J by 0 bases, leaving 11 bases between them. Comment on this clone: Its antigen remains unidentified.

The receptor was isolated from an adult who received the AZD1222 COVID-19 vaccine. The chain combines TRBV28 with TRBJ1-5, with a weak D call TRBD1 (5 bases). The source was peripheral blood, collected 28 days after the second AZD1222 dose. The chain's CDR3 is CASSLPGLYSNQPQHF. The CDR3 DNA follows: TGTGCCAGCAGTTTACCGGGGCTTTATAGCAATCAGCCCCAGCATTTT.